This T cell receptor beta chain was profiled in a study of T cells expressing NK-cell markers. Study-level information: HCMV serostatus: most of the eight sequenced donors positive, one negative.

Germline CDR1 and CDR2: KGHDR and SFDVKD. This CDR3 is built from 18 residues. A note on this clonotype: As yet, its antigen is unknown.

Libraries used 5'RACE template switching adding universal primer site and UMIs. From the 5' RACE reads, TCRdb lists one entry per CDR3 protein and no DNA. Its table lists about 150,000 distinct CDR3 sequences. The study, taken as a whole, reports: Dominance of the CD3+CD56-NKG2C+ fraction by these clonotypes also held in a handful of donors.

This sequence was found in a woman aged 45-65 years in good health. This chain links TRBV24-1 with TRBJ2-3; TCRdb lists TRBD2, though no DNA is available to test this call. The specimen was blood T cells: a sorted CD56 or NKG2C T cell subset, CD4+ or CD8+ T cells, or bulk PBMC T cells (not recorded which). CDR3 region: CATSDLGLAGISTDTQYF.